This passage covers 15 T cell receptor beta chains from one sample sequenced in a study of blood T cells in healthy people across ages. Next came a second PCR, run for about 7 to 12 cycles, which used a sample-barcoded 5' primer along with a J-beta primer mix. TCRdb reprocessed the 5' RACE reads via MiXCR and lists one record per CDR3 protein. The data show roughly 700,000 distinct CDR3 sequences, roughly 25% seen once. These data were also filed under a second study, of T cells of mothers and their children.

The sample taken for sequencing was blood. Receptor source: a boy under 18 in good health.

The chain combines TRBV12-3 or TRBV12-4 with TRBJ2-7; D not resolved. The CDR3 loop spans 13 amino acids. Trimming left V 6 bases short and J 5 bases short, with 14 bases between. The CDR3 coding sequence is TGTGCCAGCAGCCCCTCTAATCGGGACGAGCAGTACTTC. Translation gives CASSPSNRDEQYF.

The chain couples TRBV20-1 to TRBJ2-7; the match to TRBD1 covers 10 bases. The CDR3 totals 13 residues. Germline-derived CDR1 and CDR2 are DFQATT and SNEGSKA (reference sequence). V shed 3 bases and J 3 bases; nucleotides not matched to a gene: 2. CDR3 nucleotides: TGCAGTGCTAGGCGGACAGGGGGCTACGAGCAGTACTTC. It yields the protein CSARRTGGYEQYF.

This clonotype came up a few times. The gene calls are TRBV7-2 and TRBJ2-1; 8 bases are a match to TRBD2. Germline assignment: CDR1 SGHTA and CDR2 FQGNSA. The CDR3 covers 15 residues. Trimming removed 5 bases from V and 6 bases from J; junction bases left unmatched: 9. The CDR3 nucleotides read TGTGCCAGCAGCGCGTTCACGGGGGGGGCCAATGAGCAGTTCTTC. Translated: CASSAFTGGANEQFF.

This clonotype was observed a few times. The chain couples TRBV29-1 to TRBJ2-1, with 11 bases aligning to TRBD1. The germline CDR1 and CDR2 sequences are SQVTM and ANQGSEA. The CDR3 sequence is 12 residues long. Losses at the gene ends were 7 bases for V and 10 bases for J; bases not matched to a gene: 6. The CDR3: CSGGQGADEQFF. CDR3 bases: TGCAGCGGAGGACAGGGGGCGGACGAGCAGTTCTTC.

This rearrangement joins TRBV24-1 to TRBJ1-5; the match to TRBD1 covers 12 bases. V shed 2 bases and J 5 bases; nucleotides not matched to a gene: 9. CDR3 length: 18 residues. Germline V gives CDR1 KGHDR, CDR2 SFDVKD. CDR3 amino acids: CATSDSGQGAGFDQPQHF. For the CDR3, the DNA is TGTGCCACCAGTGATTCGGGACAGGGGGCGGGGTTCGATCAGCCCCAGCATTTT.

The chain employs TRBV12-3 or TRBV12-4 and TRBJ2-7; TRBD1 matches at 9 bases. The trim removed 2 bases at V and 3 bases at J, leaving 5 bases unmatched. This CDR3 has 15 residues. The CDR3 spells CASSLRTGVIYEQYF. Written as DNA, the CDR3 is TGTGCCAGCAGTTTAAGGACAGGGGTGATCTACGAGCAGTACTTC.

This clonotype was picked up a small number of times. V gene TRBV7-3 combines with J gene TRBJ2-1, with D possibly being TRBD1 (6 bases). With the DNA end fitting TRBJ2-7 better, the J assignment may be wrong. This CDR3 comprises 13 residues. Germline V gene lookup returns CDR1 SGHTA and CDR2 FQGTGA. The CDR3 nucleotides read TGTGCCAGCAGCTTACTGACAGGCTACGAGCAGTACTTC. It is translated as CASSLLTGYEQYF.

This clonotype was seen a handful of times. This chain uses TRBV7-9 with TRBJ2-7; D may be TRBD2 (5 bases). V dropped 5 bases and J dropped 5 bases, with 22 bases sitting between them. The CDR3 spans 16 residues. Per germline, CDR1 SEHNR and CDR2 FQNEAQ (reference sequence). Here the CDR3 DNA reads TGTGCCAGCAGCCTACGGCCGGGTCAGAGGGCCGACGAGCAGTACTTC. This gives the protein CASSLRPGQRADEQYF.

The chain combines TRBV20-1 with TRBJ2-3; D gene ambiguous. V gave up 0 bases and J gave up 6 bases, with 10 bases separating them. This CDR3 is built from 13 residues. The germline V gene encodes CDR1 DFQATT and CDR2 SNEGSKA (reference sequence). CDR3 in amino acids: CSARDSLRDTQYF. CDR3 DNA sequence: TGCAGTGCTAGAGATTCTCTGCGGGATACGCAGTATTTT.

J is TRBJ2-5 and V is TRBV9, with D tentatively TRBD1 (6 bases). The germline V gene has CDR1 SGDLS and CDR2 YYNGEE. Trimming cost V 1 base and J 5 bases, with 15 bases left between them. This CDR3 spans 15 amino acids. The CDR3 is CASSVQGLSRETQYF. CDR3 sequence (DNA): TGTGCCAGCAGCGTACAGGGGCTCTCCCGGGAGACCCAGTACTTC.

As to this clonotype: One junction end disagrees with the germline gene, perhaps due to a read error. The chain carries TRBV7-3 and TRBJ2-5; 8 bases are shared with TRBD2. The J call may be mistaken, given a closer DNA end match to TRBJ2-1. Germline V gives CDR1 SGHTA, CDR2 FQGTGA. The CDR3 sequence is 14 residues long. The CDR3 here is CSSSLAGPGDEQFF. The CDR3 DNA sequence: TGTTCCAGCAGTTTAGCGGGACCGGGGGATGAGCAGTTCTTC.

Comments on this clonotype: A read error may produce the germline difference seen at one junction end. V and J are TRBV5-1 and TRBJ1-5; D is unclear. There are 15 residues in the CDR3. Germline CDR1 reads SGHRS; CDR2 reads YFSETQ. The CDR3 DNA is TGTGCCAGCAGTTTAGTTGGGGAGAGCAATCAGCCCCAGCATTTT. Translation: CASSLVGESNQPQHF.

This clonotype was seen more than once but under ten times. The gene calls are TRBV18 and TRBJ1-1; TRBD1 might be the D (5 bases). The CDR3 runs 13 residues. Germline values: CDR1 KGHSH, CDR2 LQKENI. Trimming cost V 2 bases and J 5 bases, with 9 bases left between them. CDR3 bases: TGTGCCAGCTCACCAAGTCGGGGGACTGAAGCTTTCTTT. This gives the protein CASSPSRGTEAFF.

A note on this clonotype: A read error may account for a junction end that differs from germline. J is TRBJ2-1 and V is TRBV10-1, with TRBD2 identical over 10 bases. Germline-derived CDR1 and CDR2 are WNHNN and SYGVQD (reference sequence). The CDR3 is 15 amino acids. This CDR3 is CASSPGLAGDNGQFF. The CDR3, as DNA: TGCGCCAGCAGCCCGGGGCTAGCGGGAGACAATGGGCAGTTCTTC.

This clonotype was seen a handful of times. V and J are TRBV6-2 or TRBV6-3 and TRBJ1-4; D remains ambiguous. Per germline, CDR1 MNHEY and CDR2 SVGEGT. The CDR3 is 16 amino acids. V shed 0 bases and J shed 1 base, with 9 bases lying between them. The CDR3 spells CASSYSSGKTNEKLFF. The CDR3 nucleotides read TGTGCCAGCAGTTACTCTTCTGGGAAAACTAATGAAAAACTGTTTTTT.